Listed here are 23 T cell receptor beta chains from one sample, sequenced in a study of shared clonotypes between healthy human individuals. Data came from immunoSEQ multiplex PCR; TCRdb stores just in-frame clones and leaves some out. The sample gives hundreds of thousands of clones, approximately 77% of which show up once; 9.5% to 15% is in the top ten. Sequencing was carried out using PBMCs. These receptors all stem from a woman in her forties in good health. Some clones in this sample may be carry-over from other donors' samples.

The V call is TRBV28, the J call TRBJ1-3; possible D gene TRBD1, 5 bases. CDR3 length: 13 residues. CDR1 MDHEN and CDR2 SYDVKM come from the germline V gene. With 7 bases removed from V and 4 bases from J, the gap between germline ends came to 11 bases. CDR3 DNA sequence: TGTGCCAGCAAGCGGCAGGGCGGAAACACCATATATTTT. Protein: CASKRQGGNTIYF.

CDR3 in amino acids: CASSKALPNTVSSLSGANVLTF. CDR3 coding DNA: TGTGCCAGCAGCAAAGCGCTTCCCAACACGGTGTCCTCTCTCTCTGGGGCCAACGTCCTGACTTTC. J is TRBJ2-6 and V is TRBV21-1. TRBV21-1 is classified as a pseudogene. This CDR3 region has 22 residues.

This rearrangement joins TRBV19 to TRBJ2-7; 7 positions agree with TRBD2. From germline, CDR1 is LNHDA and CDR2 SQIVND (reference sequence). The CDR3 runs to 12 residues. V dropped 5 bases and J dropped 6; count of bases not matched to a gene: 4. The CDR3 bases are TGTGCCAGTAGTGCCTCGGGAGGCGAGCAGTACTTC. This gives the protein CASSASGGEQYF. Filled out from reference TRBV19 and TRBJ2-7, the complete variable domain reads DGGITQSPKYLFRKEGQNVTLSCEQNLNHDAMYWYRQDPGQGLRLIYYSQIVNDFQKGDIAEGYSVSREKKESFPLTVTSAQKNPTAFYLCASSASGGEQYFGPGTRLTVT.

The V gene is TRBV29-1, the J gene TRBJ2-3, with a possible D match to TRBD1 (7 bases). The germline CDR1 and CDR2 sequences are SQVTM and ANQGSEA. The germline V and J ends were trimmed by 6 bases and 4 bases, with 17 bases remaining between them. CDR3 length: 14 amino acids. The CDR3 DNA reads as TGCAGCGTCACGAAGGGCAGGGGGGCAGATACGCAGTATTTT. Protein sequence: CSVTKGRGADTQYF.

Notes on this clone: A far larger clone is one base from this, pointing to a likely read error. Other DNA sequences from this sample encode an identical CDR3 as well. The rearrangement uses TRBV18 and TRBJ1-2; no firm D call. This CDR3 has 13 residues. The V and J ends lost 3 bases and 4 bases respectively, with 9 bases between them. The germline V gene has CDR1 KGHSH and CDR2 LQKENI. The CDR3 loop reads CASSPQESYGYTF. The CDR3 coding sequence is TGTGCCAGCTCACCCCAGGAAAGCTATGGCTACACCTTC.

This clone showed up just a few times. It may be a read error: a sequence one base away is much more abundant. The V and J genes are TRBV30 and TRBJ2-1, with D possibly TRBD2 on 5 matching bases. V gave up 5 bases and J gave up 2 bases, with 10 bases separating them. CDR3 size: 13 residues. Germline V CDR1 and CDR2: GTSNPN, SVGIG (reference sequence). Written as DNA, the CDR3 is TGTGCCTGGGACCCTAGCCCCTACAATGAGCAGTTCTTC. Translating it yields CAWDPSPYNEQFF.

This chain connects TRBV6-5 to TRBJ1-3, with D perhaps matching TRBD1 (6 bases). Germline values: CDR1 MNHEY, CDR2 SVGAGI. V lost 5 bases and J lost 0, with 8 bases in between. This CDR3 has 14 residues. The CDR3 DNA reads TGTGCCAGCAGTCCGGGACACTCTGGAAACACCATATATTTT. Its protein product is CASSPGHSGNTIYF.

DNA for the CDR3: TGTGCCAGCAGCAACTCCCCTGCGCGGGTACAAGAGACCCAGTACTTC. Its translation is CASSNSPARVQETQYF. The chain combines TRBV6-6 with TRBJ2-5; possibly TRBD2 for D (5 bases). The CDR3 spans 16 residues. Trimming pared 6 bases from V and 2 bases from J, leaving 19 bases between. Germline-derived CDR1 and CDR2 are MNHNY and SVGAGI (reference sequence).

This clone is a singleton in its sample. The V gene is TRBV7-8, the J gene TRBJ1-5; 7 bases match TRBD1. The germline V gene encodes CDR1 SGHVS and CDR2 FQNEAQ. This CDR3 region has 16 residues. V was pared by 5 bases and J by 1 base, with 8 bases of the junction left unmatched. The CDR3 region has the DNA TGTGCCAGCAGCGCCACCAGGGGGTTAAGCAATCAGCCCCAGCATTTT. It is translated as CASSATRGLSNQPQHF.

This clone was seen repeatedly, ten times or more. The CDR3 bases are TGTGCCAGCAGCGCCACTAGCGGGAGTCGCAATGAGCAGTTCTTC. Protein product: CASSATSGSRNEQFF. The V and J genes are TRBV9 and TRBJ2-1; 11 bases align to TRBD2. The CDR3 sequence is 15 residues long. Germline lookup yields CDR1 SGDLS and CDR2 YYNGEE. Germline trimming cut 3 bases from V and 6 bases from J; bases unmatched to any gene: 5.

Worth noting for this clone: This likely traces to a read error, being one base from a far larger clone. The chain recombines TRBV27 with TRBJ2-7; 9 bases fit TRBD2. The CDR3 contains 19 residues. V trimming: 7 bases; J trimming: 6 bases; junction bases outside the gene matches: 25. Germline values: CDR1 MNHEY, CDR2 SMNVEV (reference sequence). CDR3 sequence (DNA): TGTGCCAGCACAAGGAGGTGGGGCAGGGGAGAAGCGGGAGGCAGCGAGCAGTACTTC. It encodes CASTRRWGRGEAGGSEQYF.

The genes are TRBV5-8 and TRBJ2-7; D is possibly TRBD1 or TRBD2 (5 bases each). V shed 2 bases and J shed 0 bases, with 9 bases lying between them. CDR3 length: 14 residues. Per the germline V gene, CDR1 is SGHTS and CDR2 is YDEGEE. This chain's CDR3 is CASSFAGSSYEQYF. CDR3 nucleotides: TGTGCCAGCAGCTTCGCAGGGAGCTCCTACGAGCAGTACTTC. The full variable domain, its missing parts supplied by reference TRBV5-8 and TRBJ2-7, is EAGVTQSPTHLIKTRGQQATLRCSPISGHTSVYWYQQALGLGLQFLLWYDEGEERNRGNFPPRFSGRQFPNYSSELNVNALELEDSALYLCASSFAGSSYEQYFGPGTRLTVT.

J is TRBJ2-2 and V is TRBV2; maybe TRBD1 (5 bases). The V end lost 8 bases, the J end lost 0 bases, and 16 bases lay between the germline ends. The CDR3 runs 16 residues. Germline lookup yields CDR1 SNHLY and CDR2 FYNNEI. As DNA, the CDR3 is TGTGCCAGCCTGGAGTTCAGGGCTTCGAACACCGGGGAGCTGTTTTTT. It encodes CASLEFRASNTGELFF.

This clone was recorded a few times. The rearrangement links TRBV7-3 to TRBJ1-1; D ambiguous. Deletions cut 3 bases from V and 1 base from J, with 6 bases between. This CDR3 has 13 amino acids. Per germline, CDR1 SGHTA and CDR2 FQGTGA. The CDR3 region is CASSFAENTEAFF. CDR3 nucleotides: TGTGCCAGCAGCTTCGCAGAGAACACTGAAGCTTTCTTT. Looking up the rest from reference TRBV7-3 and TRBJ1-1 gives the full variable domain: GAGVSQTPSNKVTEKGKYVELRCDPISGHTALYWYRQSLGQGPEFLIYFQGTGAADDSGLPNDRFFAVRPEGSVSTLKIQRTERGDSAVYLCASSFAENTEAFFGQGTRLTVV.

Regarding this clone: At the DNA level, this CDR3 is encoded by other sequences in the same sample as well. The chain recombines TRBV14 with TRBJ2-5; D is unresolved. V lost 3 bases and J 7 bases, leaving 12 bases between the germline ends. From germline, CDR1 is SGHDN and CDR2 FVKESK. The CDR3 is 13 amino acids. The CDR3 nucleotides are TGTGCCAGCAGCCATGGTGCAAGAGGGACCCAGTACTTC. This sequence encodes CASSHGARGTQYF.

This clone was seen a handful of times. A much larger clone differs from this one at a single base, so this may be a read error. The chain has TRBV18 and TRBJ2-5, with D tentatively TRBD1 (6 bases). CDR1 and CDR2 from the germline V gene are KGHSH and LQKENI. Trimming pared 3 bases from V and 13 bases from J, leaving 21 bases between. The CDR3 has 14 amino acids. For the CDR3, the DNA is TGTGCCAGCTCACCTGGCTGGGACACATACGAGCGGTACTTC. Translating it yields CASSPGWDTYERYF.

Note on this clone: A read error is the likely source, as a far larger clone sits one nucleotide away. This sample includes further DNA sequences coding for the same CDR3. The chain employs TRBV4-3 and TRBJ2-2; no clear D gene. Germline V gives CDR1 LGHNA, CDR2 YSLEER. The CDR3 is 16 amino acids. Trimming took 0 bases from V and 5 from J, leaving 13 bases between them. The DNA for the CDR3 is TGCGCCAGCAGCCAAGATGTCGGTGGAGAGACCGGGGAGCTGTTTTTT. This gives the protein CASSQDVGGETGELFF.

The chain couples TRBV5-1 to TRBJ2-2; D possibly corresponds to TRBD2 (6 bases). The germline V gene encodes CDR1 SGHRS and CDR2 YFSETQ. The V gene lost 2 bases and the J gene lost 1 base, with 9 bases spanning the gap. CDR3 length: 15 amino acids. The CDR3 reads CASSFRLENTGELFF. In DNA, the CDR3 is TGCGCCAGCAGCTTCCGACTAGAGAACACCGGGGAGCTGTTTTTT.

This clone was counted only a few times. The V call is TRBV28, the J call TRBJ1-3, with TRBD1 matching 8 bases. CDR3 length: 15 residues. CDR1 is MDHEN and CDR2 is SYDVKM in the germline V gene. Trimming removed 7 bases from V and 4 bases from J; junction bases left unmatched: 9. The CDR3 region is CASNSGGLSGNTIYF. CDR3 coding DNA: TGTGCCAGCAACTCAGGGGGCTTGTCGGGAAACACCATATATTTT. The entire variable domain, with the rest obtained from reference TRBV28 and TRBJ1-3, is as follows: DVKVTQSSRYLVKRTGEKVFLECVQDMDHENMFWYRQDPGLGLRLIYFSYDVKMKEKGDIPEGYSVSREKKERFSLILESASTNQTSMYLCASNSGGLSGNTIYFGEGSWLTVV.

The chain links TRBV5-4 to TRBJ2-7; D unclear. The CDR3 covers 12 residues. Germline CDR1 is SGHNT and CDR2 is YYREEE (reference sequence). V gave up 0 bases and J gave up 6 bases, with 7 bases separating them. The CDR3 here is CASSLGEGEQYF. The CDR3 nucleotides read TGTGCCAGCAGCTTGGGGGAAGGCGAGCAGTACTTC.

In this sample, this clone turned up once. The chain couples TRBV28 to TRBJ1-2; TRBD1 matches 9 bases. Germline CDR1 is MDHEN and CDR2 is SYDVKM. This CDR3 has 14 amino acids. Unmatched junction bases numbered 8, after V lost 6 bases and J lost 6 bases. CDR3 region: CASRTGTGWDGYTF. The DNA of the CDR3 is TGTGCCAGCAGGACCGGGACAGGGTGGGATGGCTACACCTTC.

With respect to this clone: This likely came from a read error, as a far larger clone is one base away. DNA of the CDR3: TGCGCCAGCAGCTTTAACAGGCCTGCTAACTATGGCTACACCTTC. It specifies CASSFNRPANYGYTF. This rearrangement joins TRBV5-1 to TRBJ1-2; a weak D match, TRBD1 (5 bases). The CDR3 is 15 amino acids. Germline CDR1 is SGHRS and CDR2 is YFSETQ. V lost 2 bases, J lost 0 bases, and 11 bases lay in between.

This chain uses TRBV28 with TRBJ2-5; maybe TRBD2 (6 bases). Trimming took 5 bases from V and 5 from J, leaving 15 bases between them. This CDR3 has 14 amino acids. Germline lookup yields CDR1 MDHEN and CDR2 SYDVKM. CDR3 region: CASSRAGRLETQYF. DNA of the CDR3: TGTGCCAGCAGTCGGGCGGGGCGCTTGGAGACCCAGTACTTC.